This T cell receptor beta chain came from a study of cytotoxic CD8 clonotypes in ibrutinib-treated CLL. Study-wide points: Patients showed higher baseline clonality than age-matched healthy donors, and it tracked circulating CD8+ T-cell counts.

Regarding this clone: Antigen specificity is unknown.

Here immunoSEQ multiplex PCR was the method, and the copy in TCRdb shows in-frame clones only, minus some. The sample has 130,000 or so clones; approximately 80% are singletons. Looked up from germline, CDR1 is SGHVS and CDR2 is FNYEAQ. V shed 10 bases and J 2 bases; nucleotides not matched to a gene: 7. This CDR3 contains 16 residues. The V call is TRBV7-6, the J call TRBJ2-1; 14 bases are shared with TRBD2. Material: PBMCs, obtained after 12 months of ibrutinib treatment. The sequence derives from a human donor with chronic lymphocytic leukemia. Here the CDR3 reads CATSGLAGAPYNEQFF. In DNA, the CDR3 is TGTGCCACCTCGGGACTAGCGGGAGCCCCCTACAATGAGCAGTTCTTC.